This T cell receptor beta chain was observed in a study of blood T cell repertoires in COVID-19. Across the whole study: The United States, Italy and Spain were the sources of the acute and convalescent COVID-19 samples.

The CDR3 runs to 15 residues. Germline loops: CDR1 SNHLY, CDR2 FYNNEI. Trimming took 0 bases from V and 2 from J; bases not matched to a gene: 3. Profiled with immunoSEQ multiplex PCR; TCRdb holds only in-frame clones, not every one. The repertoire includes 200,000 to 300,000 clones, approximately 84% of them detected once, and around 9.1% sits in the top ten. The TCR sequence derives from a human donor in a cohort sampled during active COVID-19. Sequencing used peripheral blood. This chain connects TRBV2 to TRBJ2-7; TRBD1 agrees at 8 bases. For the CDR3, the DNA is TGTGCCAGCAGTGAAGCTTGGGGACAGGCCTACGAGCAGTACTTC. The encoded protein is CASSEAWGQAYEQYF.